This T cell receptor (beta chain) is drawn from a study of OX40 agonist ivuxolimab in advanced cancers. Whole-study context: The treatment was a fully human IgG2 OX40 agonist, ivuxolimab. Melanoma, hepatocellular carcinoma, head and neck or renal cell cancer occurred in dose-escalation patients.

A note on this clone: The antigen is undetermined.

General observations from the study: Among the lowest peripheral clonal expansion occurred in 0.1-3.0 mg/kg partial responders.

Measured with immunoSEQ multiplex PCR; TCRdb has only the in-frame clones, and not every one. The profile shows roughly 11,000 clones, around 80% of them singletons. Blood sampling was done at baseline, cycle 4 day 1, and cycle 7 day 1. V trimming: 2 bases; J trimming: 3 bases; junction bases outside the gene matches: 5. The CDR3 is made up of 16 amino acids. Germline-derived CDR1 and CDR2 are SGHRS and YFSETQ. The chain carries TRBV5-1 and TRBJ1-5; 10 bases map to TRBD1. Sample: CD4+ or CD8+ T cells sorted from blood, taken in a trial of the OX40 agonist ivuxolimab. This receptor was identified in an adult with an advanced solid tumor such as melanoma, head and neck, liver or kidney cancer. The CDR3 bases are TGCGCCAGCAGCTTAACCGGGACAGGGGACAATCAGCCCCAGCATTTT. It translates to CASSLTGTGDNQPQHF.